This is a list of T cell receptor beta chains from one sample in a study of cytomegalovirus exposure and HLA in healthy donors. Repertoires were generated with immunoSEQ multiplex PCR, while TCRdb's copy carries only in-frame clones and drops some. The table lists 140,000 to 150,000 clones, 77% of them singletons, with 3.9% in the top ten. The sequenced sample was PBMCs. The source of these receptors is a male donor in good health and CMV-seronegative. The conserved cysteine and the conserved F or W are not part of the CDR3 here.

v_call,j_call,cdr3_aa
TRBV25-1,TRBJ1-1,ASSESAGTEAF
TRBV15,TRBJ2-1,ATSRDASSYNEQF
TRBV30,TRBJ1-1,AWSVRGGARAF
TRBV4-1,TRBJ1-1,ASNRIGQKNTEAF
TRBV5-1,TRBJ2-1,ASSLGGSSYNEQF
TRBV4-2,TRBJ2-1,ASSHDRGSYNEQF
TRBV12-5,TRBJ2-7,ASGLTTGVEQY
TRBV6-5,TRBJ2-5,ASSYFTGSETQY
TRBV27,TRBJ2-5,ASSSRTVPGETQY
TRBV7-9,TRBJ1-1,ASSSRQGGNTEAF
TRBV9,TRBJ2-2,ASSVLPSGNGELF
TRBV2,TRBJ1-2,ASRNVVDTNYGYT
TRBV4-3,TRBJ1-2,ASSQDRGPRVYT
TRBV25-1,TRBJ1-4,ASSAQGSTNEKLF
TRBV2,TRBJ1-5,ASRTTFDGGTGPSLAQPQH